The clone carrying this T cell receptor beta chain turned up a few times. This entry belongs to a study of read filtering for tumor transcriptome and immune sequencing. Trimming removed 7 bases from V and 1 base from J, with 10 bases in between. The CDR3 has 12 residues. CDR1 and CDR2 (germline): SQVTM, ANQGSEA. From roughly 400 ng of RNA, a library with molecular barcoded alpha/delta and beta/gamma adaptors was made. TCRdb analysed the reads with MiXCR anew, one entry per CDR3 protein. This table holds around 130,000 distinct CDR3 sequences, roughly 13% found once. This TCR derives from a donor at least 40 years old with multiple myeloma. The specimen was a population of CD138-negative cells sorted from bone marrow. The chain recombines TRBV29-1 with TRBJ1-1, with D perhaps matching TRBD1 (5 bases). The CDR3 here is CSGGGGNTEAFF. In DNA form, the CDR3 reads TGCAGCGGGGGCGGGGGGAACACTGAAGCTTTCTTT. The full variable domain, rest sourced from reference TRBV29-1 and TRBJ1-1, is SAVISQKPSRDICQRGTSLTIQCQVDSQVTMMFWYRQQPGQSLTLIATANQGSEATYESGFVIDKFPISRPNLTFSTLTVSNMSPEDSSIYLCSGGGGNTEAFFGQGTRLTVV.